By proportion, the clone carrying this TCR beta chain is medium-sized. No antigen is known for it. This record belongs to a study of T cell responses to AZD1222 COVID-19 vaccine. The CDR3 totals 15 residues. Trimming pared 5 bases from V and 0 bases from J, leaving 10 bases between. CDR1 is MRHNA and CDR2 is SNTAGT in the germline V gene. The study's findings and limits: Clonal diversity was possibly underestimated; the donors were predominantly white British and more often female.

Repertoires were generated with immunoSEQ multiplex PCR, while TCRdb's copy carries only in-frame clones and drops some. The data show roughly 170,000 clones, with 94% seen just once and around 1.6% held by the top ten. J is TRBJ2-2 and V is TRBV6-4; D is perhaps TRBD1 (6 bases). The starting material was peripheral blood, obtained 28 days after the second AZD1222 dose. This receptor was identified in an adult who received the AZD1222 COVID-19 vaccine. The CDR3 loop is CASSPGTTNTGELFF. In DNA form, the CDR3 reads TGTGCCAGCAGTCCCGGGACAACGAACACCGGGGAGCTGTTTTTT.